Below, one T cell receptor (beta chain) is given with its context. The data originate from a study of T cell responses to AZD1222 COVID-19 vaccine. Repertoires were generated with immunoSEQ multiplex PCR, while TCRdb's copy carries only in-frame clones and drops some. The table shows 80,000 or so clones, with more than 90% occurring only once. The CDR3 has 10 residues. CDR1 MDHEN and CDR2 SYDVKM come from the germline V gene. This sequence joins TRBV28 and TRBJ1-2, with D hard to call. This sample comprised peripheral blood, obtained on day 0 of AZD1222 vaccination. The receptor was isolated from an adult in good health. The CDR3 reads CGTDNYGYTF. The CDR3 DNA sequence: TGTGGAACCGATAACTATGGCTACACCTTC.